Shown below are 21 T cell receptor beta chains from a single sample sequenced in a study of cytomegalovirus exposure and HLA in healthy donors. With 60 Vbeta and 13 Jbeta primers, the PCR was carried out. Using immunoSEQ multiplex PCR, the repertoire was profiled, and TCRdb retains in-frame clones only, with some absent. Of over 150,000 clones in the sample, roughly 80% are singletons; the top ten hold more than 1.5%. Sequences were obtained from PBMCs. Receptors originate from a human donor in good health.

This rearrangement joins TRBV4-1 to TRBJ1-4; D possibly corresponds to TRBD1 (6 bases). Between the trimmed V and J ends, which lost 4 bases and 6 bases, there was a span of 12 bases. Looked up from germline, CDR1 is MGHRA and CDR2 is YSYEKL. The CDR3 has 14 amino acids. CDR3 loop: CASSLLPGDEKLFF. Written as DNA, the CDR3 is TGCGCCAGCAGCCTCCTCCCAGGGGATGAAAAACTGTTTTTT.

The CDR3 DNA follows: TGCGCCAGCAGCCAAGATCGGAGGGGCCTCCAGTCAACCCCCTATGGCTACACCTTC. Translation: CASSQDRRGLQSTPYGYTF. The chain uses TRBV4-1 and TRBJ1-2; D is perhaps TRBD1 (5 bases). CDR1 and CDR2 from the germline V gene are MGHRA and YSYEKL. Trimming removed 0 bases at V and 4 bases at J, with 24 bases between. CDR3 size: 19 residues.

The CDR3 DNA follows: TGTGCCAGCAGCTTGGGACTAGCGGGGGGGCTTTTATTGTCCGGGGAGCTGTTTTTT. This sequence encodes CASSLGLAGGLLLSGELFF. This rearrangement joins TRBV5-6 to TRBJ2-2, with 14 bases aligning to TRBD2. V was pared by 0 bases and J by 6 bases, with 10 bases of the junction left unmatched. This CDR3 contains 19 residues. The V gene's germline CDR1 is SGHDT and CDR2 YYEEEE. Full variable domain (rest looked up from reference TRBV5-6 and TRBJ2-2): DAGVTQSPTHLIKTRGQQVTLRCSPKSGHDTVSWYQQALGQGPQFIFQYYEEEERQRGNFPDRFSGHQFPNYSSELNVNALLLGDSALYLCASSLGLAGGLLLSGELFFGEGSRLTVL.

This clone has more than one count but fewer than ten. The gene calls are TRBV25-1 and TRBJ2-7, with 8 bases identical to TRBD1. CDR1 and CDR2 from the germline V gene are MGHDK and SYGVNS. The CDR3 sequence is 15 residues long. Unmatched junction bases numbered 7, after V lost 4 bases and J lost 2 bases. The CDR3 region has the DNA TGTGCCAGCAGTGGGGGACAGGACAGTACCTACGAGCAGTACTTC. Encoded protein: CASSGGQDSTYEQYF.

The chain's CDR3 is CASSQVVGTTYYEQYF. DNA of the CDR3: TGCGCCAGCAGCCAAGTGGTTGGGACTACCTACTACGAGCAGTACTTC. The chain employs TRBV4-3 and TRBJ2-7, with TRBD2 matching over 7 bases. J lost 3 bases, V lost 1 base, and 9 bases had no gene match. Germline CDR1 reads LGHNA; CDR2 reads YSLEER. The CDR3 extends over 16 amino acids.

The CDR3 DNA is TGCGCCAGCAGCCAAGAAGGGACAGGGGTCTACTCACCCCTCCACTTT. Translating it yields CASSQEGTGVYSPLHF. The chain uses TRBV4-3 and TRBJ1-6, with 10 positions matching TRBD1. The CDR3 covers 16 residues. J lost 10 bases, V lost 0 bases, and 6 bases had no gene match. Germline assignment: CDR1 LGHNA and CDR2 YSLEER.

This clone was counted a few times. Additional DNA sequences in this sample encode the identical CDR3. V gene TRBV5-4 combines with J gene TRBJ2-2, with D tentatively TRBD1 (5 bases). Germline CDR1 SGHNT, CDR2 YYREEE (reference sequence). Trimming took off 4 bases at V and 8 bases at J, with 15 bases between the two ends. The CDR3 has 14 amino acids. CDR3 protein: CASSPRQPGGELFF. DNA for the CDR3: TGTGCCAGCAGCCCTCGACAGCCCGGGGGGGAGCTGTTTTTT.

The chain carries TRBV5-4 and TRBJ2-3, with a tentative D call TRBD2 (6 bases). From germline, CDR1 is SGHNT and CDR2 YYREEE (reference sequence). Trimming removed 3 bases from V and 0 bases from J, with 14 bases in between. This CDR3 comprises 16 residues. The CDR3 coding sequence is TGTGCCAGCAGCTCGGGGGTTCGGGTCAGCACAGATACGCAGTATTTT. It yields the protein CASSSGVRVSTDTQYF.

The rearrangement joins TRBV10-3 to TRBJ1-6; TRBD1 aligns across 7 bases. V lost 11 bases, J lost 7 bases, and 11 bases stayed unmatched. Germline CDR1 is ENHRY and CDR2 is SYGVKD. The CDR3 totals 14 residues. This chain's CDR3 is CAGRATGSNSPLHF. The CDR3 bases are TGTGCCGGCAGGGCGACAGGGAGCAATTCACCCCTCCACTTT.

This chain joins TRBV9 and TRBJ1-5, with D tentatively TRBD1 (5 bases). This CDR3 has 15 amino acids. Germline V CDR1 and CDR2: SGDLS, YYNGEE. Trimming took 1 base from V and 8 from J, leaving 16 bases between them. In nucleotides, the CDR3 is TGTGCCAGCAGCGTACGGGGAATCGGGACTGAGCCCCAGCATTTT. Its translation is CASSVRGIGTEPQHF.

This rearrangement joins TRBV7-2 to TRBJ2-1, with D perhaps matching TRBD1 (5 bases). From germline, CDR1 is SGHTA and CDR2 FQGNSA. CDR3 size: 13 residues. The ends were cut back, 2 bases at V and 5 bases at J, with 7 bases in the middle. Here the CDR3 reads CASSLQGNNEQFF. CDR3 bases: TGTGCCAGCAGCTTACAGGGAAACAATGAGCAGTTCTTC.

This clone has more than one count but fewer than ten. The junction departs from germline at one end; a sequencing error may be responsible. The V and J genes are TRBV5-5 and TRBJ1-3; D call uncertain. The CDR3 is 16 residues long. Germline-derived CDR1 and CDR2 are SGHKS and YYEKEE (reference sequence). In DNA form, the CDR3 reads TGCGCCAGCAGCCAAGAAGGTCCGGGTTCTGGAAACACCATATATTTT. It translates to CASSQEGPGSGNTIYF.

The genes are TRBV5-1 and TRBJ1-1, with D perhaps TRBD1 (5 bases). Trimming took off 5 bases at V and 1 base at J, with 18 bases between the two ends. The CDR3 is made up of 16 amino acids. The germline V gene has CDR1 SGHRS and CDR2 YFSETQ. In DNA form, the CDR3 reads TGCGCCAGCAGTTGGGGGGGAGGGGAAGGGAACACTGAAGCTTTCTTT. It translates to CASSWGGGEGNTEAFF. Complete variable domain (other parts from reference TRBV5-1 and TRBJ1-1): KAGVTQTPRYLIKTRGQQVTLSCSPISGHRSVSWYQQTPGQGLQFLFEYFSETQRNKGNFPGRFSGRQFSNSRSEMNVSTLELGDSALYLCASSWGGGEGNTEAFFGQGTRLTVV.

V usage is TRBV5-1 and J usage is TRBJ2-3, with TRBD1 identical over 8 bases. Germline V CDR1 and CDR2: SGHRS, YFSETQ. This CDR3 is built from 16 residues. V lost 4 bases and J lost 0; bases outside the gene matches: 7. Here the CDR3 DNA reads TGCGCCAGCAGCGTCCAGGGGGCTTTGAGCACAGATACGCAGTATTTT. Translated, it gives CASSVQGALSTDTQYF.

V is TRBV7-9 and J is TRBJ1-2; 7 bases fit TRBD1. This CDR3 region has 13 residues. Germline trimming cut 5 bases from V and 6 bases from J; bases unmatched to any gene: 6. Germline CDR1 is SEHNR and CDR2 is FQNEAQ (reference sequence). The CDR3 sequence is CASSTTGLDGYTF. Written as DNA, the CDR3 is TGTGCCAGCAGCACGACAGGGCTCGATGGCTACACCTTC.

J is TRBJ1-6 and V is TRBV7-9, with D unresolved. The CDR3 contains 16 residues. The germline V gene encodes CDR1 SEHNR and CDR2 FQNEAQ (reference sequence). Trimming left V 4 bases short and J 0 bases short, with 10 bases between. In DNA, the CDR3 is TGTGCCAGCAGCTCCCGGGGAAGCTCCTATAATTCACCCCTCCACTTT. This encodes CASSSRGSSYNSPLHF. Full variable domain (outside the CDR3, taken from reference TRBV7-9 and TRBJ1-6): DTGVSQNPRHKITKRGQNVTFRCDPISEHNRLYWYRQTLGQGPEFLTYFQNEAQLEKSRLLSDRFSAERPKGSFSTLEIQRTEQGDSAMYLCASSSRGSSYNSPLHFGNGTRLTVT.

The chain employs TRBV10-1 and TRBJ1-5, with TRBD1 matching over 12 bases. Germline-derived CDR1 and CDR2 are WNHNN and SYGVQD (reference sequence). This CDR3 is 16 amino acids long. J gave up 1 base and V 11 bases, and 9 bases lay outside the gene matches. CDR3 loop: CARPGQGARSNQPQHF. CDR3 coding DNA: TGCGCCCGCCCGGGACAGGGGGCTCGGAGCAATCAGCCCCAGCATTTT.

The gene calls are TRBV2 and TRBJ1-2; tentatively, D is TRBD1 (6 bases). This CDR3 is 13 amino acids long. V was clipped by 10 bases and J by 6 bases, with 18 bases between them. The germline V gene has CDR1 SNHLY and CDR2 FYNNEI. CDR3 nucleotides: TGTGCCACGGAAACCGGGACAAAGAATGGCTACACCTTC. This translates into CATETGTKNGYTF. Supplemented by reference TRBV2 and TRBJ1-2, the full variable domain reads EPEVTQTPSHQVTQMGQEVILRCVPISNHLYFYWYRQILGQKVEFLVSFYNNEISEKSEIFDDQFSVERPDGSNFTLKIRSTKLEDSAMYFCATETGTKNGYTFGSGTRLTVV.

The chain has TRBV5-1 and TRBJ2-1; tentatively, D is TRBD1 (6 bases). This CDR3 contains 16 residues. Germline V lookup: CDR1 SGHRS, CDR2 YFSETQ. Trimming removed 4 bases at V and 0 bases at J, with 14 bases between. For the CDR3, the DNA is TGCGCCAGCAGCCAACAGGGACAAAGCTCCTACAATGAGCAGTTCTTC. Its translation is CASSQQGQSSYNEQFF.

The gene calls are TRBV11-2 and TRBJ2-2, with 10 bases fitting TRBD1. The CDR3 has 15 amino acids. Germline V gene data show CDR1 as SGHAT and CDR2 as FQNNGV. Trimming removed 3 bases from V and 5 bases from J; junction bases left unmatched: 3. The CDR3 loop is CASSLGTGATGELFF. The CDR3 nucleotides read TGTGCCAGCAGCTTGGGGACAGGGGCAACCGGGGAGCTGTTTTTT. Looking up the rest from reference TRBV11-2 and TRBJ2-2 gives the full variable domain: EAGVAQSPRYKIIEKRQSVAFWCNPISGHATLYWYQQILGQGPKLLIQFQNNGVVDDSQLPKDRFSAERLKGVDSTLKIQPAKLEDSAVYLCASSLGTGATGELFFGEGSRLTVL.

The gene calls are TRBV19 and TRBJ2-2; 13 positions match TRBD2. Trimming took 7 bases from V and 2 from J; bases not matched to a gene: 10. The CDR3 extends over 18 amino acids. CDR1 and CDR2 from the germline V gene are LNHDA and SQIVND (reference sequence). The CDR3 sequence: CASTTTGTSGTNTGELFF. The CDR3 nucleotides read TGTGCCAGTACCACAACCGGGACTAGCGGGACTAACACCGGGGAGCTGTTTTTT. The full variable domain, completed using reference TRBV19 and TRBJ2-2, is DGGITQSPKYLFRKEGQNVTLSCEQNLNHDAMYWYRQDPGQGLRLIYYSQIVNDFQKGDIAEGYSVSREKKESFPLTVTSAQKNPTAFYLCASTTTGTSGTNTGELFFGEGSRLTVL.